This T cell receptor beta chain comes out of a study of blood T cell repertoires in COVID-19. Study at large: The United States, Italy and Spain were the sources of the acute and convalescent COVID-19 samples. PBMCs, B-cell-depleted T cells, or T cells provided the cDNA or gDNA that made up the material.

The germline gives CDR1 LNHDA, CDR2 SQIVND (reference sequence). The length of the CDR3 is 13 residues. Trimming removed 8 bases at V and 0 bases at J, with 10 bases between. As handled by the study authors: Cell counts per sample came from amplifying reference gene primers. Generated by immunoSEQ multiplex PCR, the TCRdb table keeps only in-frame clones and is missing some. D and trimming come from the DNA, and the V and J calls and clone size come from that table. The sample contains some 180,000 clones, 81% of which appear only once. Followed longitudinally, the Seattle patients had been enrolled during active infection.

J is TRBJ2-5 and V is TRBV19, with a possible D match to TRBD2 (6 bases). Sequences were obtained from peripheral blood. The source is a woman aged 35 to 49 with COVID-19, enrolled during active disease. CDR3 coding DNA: TGTGCCAGTCTGGGGAGGTACCAAGAGACCCAGTACTTC. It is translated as CASLGRYQETQYF.